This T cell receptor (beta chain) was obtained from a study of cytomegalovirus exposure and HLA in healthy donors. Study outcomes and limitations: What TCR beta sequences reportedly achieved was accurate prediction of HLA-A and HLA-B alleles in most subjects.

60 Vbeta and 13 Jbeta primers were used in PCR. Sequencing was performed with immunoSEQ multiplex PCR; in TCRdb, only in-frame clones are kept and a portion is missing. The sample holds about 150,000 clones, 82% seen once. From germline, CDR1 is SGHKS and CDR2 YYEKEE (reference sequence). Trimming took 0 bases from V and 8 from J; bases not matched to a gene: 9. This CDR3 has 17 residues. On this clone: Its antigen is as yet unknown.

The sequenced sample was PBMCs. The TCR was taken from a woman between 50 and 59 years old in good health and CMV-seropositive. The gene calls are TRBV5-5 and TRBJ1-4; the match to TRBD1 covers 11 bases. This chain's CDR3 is CASSLAILGQGEEKLFF. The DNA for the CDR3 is TGTGCCAGCAGCTTGGCGATCCTGGGACAGGGGGAGGAAAAACTGTTTTTT.